A single sample gave rise to the 5 T cell receptor beta chains below, sequenced in a study of blood T cell repertoires in COVID-19. Profiled with immunoSEQ multiplex PCR; TCRdb holds only in-frame clones, not every one. The sample carries over 150,000 clones, roughly 83% recorded once. The sequenced sample was peripheral blood. The source of these receptors is a young man with active or convalescent COVID-19.

This rearrangement joins TRBV7-9 to TRBJ1-1; D remains unclear. Trimming removed 5 bases from V and 4 bases from J, with 14 bases in between. The germline V gene has CDR1 SEHNR and CDR2 FQNEAQ (reference sequence). This CDR3 contains 14 residues. The CDR3 here is CASSLIGSGTEAFF. The CDR3 region has the DNA TGTGCCAGCAGCCTTATCGGGTCGGGCACTGAAGCTTTCTTT.

The chain carries TRBV2 and TRBJ2-3; D remains ambiguous. The CDR3 length is 12 residues. CDR1 SNHLY and CDR2 FYNNEI come from the germline V gene. The germline V and J ends were trimmed by 6 bases and 2 bases, with 6 bases remaining between them. Here the CDR3 DNA reads TGTGCCAGCAGCATAGTCACAGATACGCAGTATTTT. Translated: CASSIVTDTQYF.

The chain couples TRBV7-9 to TRBJ1-1; no clear D. CDR1 is SEHNR and CDR2 is FQNEAQ in the germline V gene (reference sequence). The ends were cut back, 4 bases at V and 1 base at J, with 13 bases in the middle. This CDR3 contains 15 residues. The CDR3: CASSSIGRGNTEAFF. In DNA form, the CDR3 reads TGTGCCAGCAGCTCAATTGGACGGGGGAACACTGAAGCTTTCTTT.

V usage is TRBV12-5 and J usage is TRBJ1-5; 9 positions match TRBD1. V gave up 10 bases and J gave up 4 bases; unmatched junction bases: 14. CDR1 is LGHNT and CDR2 is FRNRAP in the germline V gene. This CDR3 comprises 16 residues. CDR3 loop: CATHTPWTGANQPQHF. CDR3 DNA sequence: TGTGCTACCCATACCCCCTGGACAGGGGCAAATCAGCCCCAGCATTTT.

The chain combines TRBV14 with TRBJ2-1, with TRBD2 matching over 9 bases. The CDR3 is 14 residues long. The ends lost 0 bases at V and 11 bases at J; junction bases unmatched: 5. Looked up from germline, CDR1 is SGHDN and CDR2 is FVKESK. CDR3 residues: CASSQDLLAGQQFF. CDR3 DNA sequence: TGTGCCAGCAGCCAAGATCTCCTAGCGGGGCAGCAGTTCTTC.